The next 26 T cell receptor beta chains were all read from a single sample in a study of cytomegalovirus exposure and HLA in healthy donors. PCR amplification relied on 60 Vbeta primers (plus 13 Jbeta primers). Generated by immunoSEQ multiplex PCR, the TCRdb table keeps only in-frame clones and is missing some. The data show 170,000 or so clones, roughly 78% seen once. The sample was PBMCs. Source of these receptors: a woman between 45 and 60 years old in good health and CMV-seropositive.

This chain links TRBV4-1 with TRBJ2-6; 9 bases align to TRBD2. V gave up 4 bases and J gave up 4 bases; unmatched junction bases: 14. Germline V gives CDR1 MGHRA, CDR2 YSYEKL. CDR3 length: 19 amino acids. This chain's CDR3 is CASSPPGGGGASGANVLTF. For the CDR3, the DNA is TGCGCCAGCAGCCCACCTGGGGGCGGGGGGGCTTCCGGGGCCAACGTCCTGACTTTC.

This clone was counted between two and nine times. The V gene is TRBV6-1, the J gene TRBJ1-3; D is ambiguous. V was cut by 8 bases and J by 0 bases, with 11 bases left in between. Germline lookup yields CDR1 MNHNS and CDR2 SASEGT. The CDR3 has 14 residues. The CDR3 DNA sequence: TGTGCCAGCCGTTCTTACACCTCTGGAAACACCATATATTTT. Its translation: CASRSYTSGNTIYF.

This chain uses TRBV4-1 with TRBJ2-3; 8 bases agree with TRBD2. Trimming at V came to 0 bases and at J to 2 bases, leaving 10 bases not matched to a gene. The CDR3 contains 18 residues. CDR1 MGHRA and CDR2 YSYEKL come from the germline V gene. This CDR3 is CASSQDVYGGGPTDTQYF. The CDR3 bases are TGCGCCAGCAGCCAAGATGTTTATGGCGGGGGGCCCACAGATACGCAGTATTTT.

The chain employs TRBV19 and TRBJ2-2; D gene unclear. CDR3 length: 14 residues. CDR1 is LNHDA and CDR2 is SQIVND in the germline V gene (reference sequence). V was clipped by 0 bases and J by 5 bases, with 7 bases between them. CDR3 residues: CASSIEPRTGELFF. The DNA of the CDR3 is TGTGCCAGTAGTATAGAACCCCGGACCGGGGAGCTGTTTTTT.

The CDR3 region is CASSQPLTGGRVGETQYF. The DNA of the CDR3 is TGTGCCAGCAGTCAACCCTTGACAGGGGGCCGGGTTGGAGAGACCCAGTACTTC. V is TRBV2 and J is TRBJ2-5; 10 nucleotides match TRBD1. Germline lookup yields CDR1 SNHLY and CDR2 FYNNEI. Losses at the gene ends were 5 bases for V and 4 bases for J; bases not matched to a gene: 16. This CDR3 is built from 18 residues. Supplemented by reference TRBV2 and TRBJ2-5, the full variable domain reads EPEVTQTPSHQVTQMGQEVILRCVPISNHLYFYWYRQILGQKVEFLVSFYNNEISEKSEIFDDQFSVERPDGSNFTLKIRSTKLEDSAMYFCASSQPLTGGRVGETQYFGPGTRLLVL.

The chain uses TRBV6-5 and TRBJ2-5, with 7 bases aligning to TRBD2. V lost 7 bases to trimming and J lost 5 bases; unmatched junction nucleotides: 7. This CDR3 region has 13 residues. The V gene's germline CDR1 is MNHEY and CDR2 SVGAGI. The CDR3: CASTSSGGETQYF. In nucleotides, the CDR3 is TGTGCCAGCACCTCTAGCGGCGGGGAGACCCAGTACTTC.

The chain combines TRBV5-1 with TRBJ2-7; tentative D call: TRBD2 (6 bases). The CDR3 runs to 16 residues. V dropped 0 bases and J dropped 2 bases, with 15 bases sitting between them. From germline, CDR1 is SGHRS and CDR2 YFSETQ. DNA for the CDR3: TGCGCCAGCAGCTTGGAAGCGGGTCAGGCCACCTACGAGCAGTACTTC. Its protein product is CASSLEAGQATYEQYF. Full variable domain (outside the CDR3, taken from reference TRBV5-1 and TRBJ2-7): KAGVTQTPRYLIKTRGQQVTLSCSPISGHRSVSWYQQTPGQGLQFLFEYFSETQRNKGNFPGRFSGRQFSNSRSEMNVSTLELGDSALYLCASSLEAGQATYEQYFGPGTRLTVT.

The V call is TRBV5-6, the J call TRBJ2-5; 7 bases align to TRBD2. The CDR3 spans 17 residues. The germline V gene encodes CDR1 SGHDT and CDR2 YYEEEE. V lost 3 bases to trimming and J lost 2 bases; unmatched junction nucleotides: 13. CDR3 sequence reads: CASSYRASGTLQETQYF. In DNA form, the CDR3 reads TGTGCCAGCAGCTATCGAGCTAGCGGAACATTACAAGAGACCCAGTACTTC.

CDR3 DNA sequence: TGTGCCAGCAGCTTAGACATAACGGGGTACTATGGCTACACCTTC. This translates into CASSLDITGYYGYTF. The rearrangement joins TRBV7-9 to TRBJ1-2; no clear D. Trimming took off 1 base at V and 3 bases at J, with 12 bases between the two ends. The CDR3 sequence is 15 residues long. CDR1 and CDR2 (germline): SEHNR, FQNEAQ (reference sequence).

In its sample, this clone was seen a few times. The CDR3 nucleotides are TGTGCCAGCAGGGAGTGGGGGGGCCTAGCGGAAGCCCAGCATTTT. It encodes CASREWGGLAEAQHF. This sequence joins TRBV5-6 and TRBJ1-5, with D possibly being TRBD1 (6 bases). V lost 5 bases and J 11 bases, leaving 23 bases between the germline ends. CDR1 and CDR2 (germline): SGHDT, YYEEEE. The CDR3 totals 15 residues.

The chain is built from TRBV27 and TRBJ2-3; the match to TRBD2 covers 7 bases. This CDR3 spans 17 amino acids. V gave up 4 bases and J gave up 1 base; unmatched junction bases: 11. Germline V lookup: CDR1 MNHEY, CDR2 SMNVEV (reference sequence). CDR3: CASSSLPAGPGTDTQYF. The DNA for the CDR3 is TGTGCCAGCAGTTCGCTCCCAGCGGGGCCGGGCACAGATACGCAGTATTTT.

CDR3 in DNA: TGTGCCAGCAGCCCAGTCCCGGGACAGGGCGGTAGGGAACCTAACTATGGCTACACCTTC. Translation: CASSPVPGQGGREPNYGYTF. This chain joins TRBV7-3 and TRBJ1-2; 9 bases fit TRBD1. This CDR3 comprises 20 residues. Germline V gene data show CDR1 as SGHTA and CDR2 as FQGTGA. The J segment lost 0 bases and the V segment lost 5 bases, leaving 19 bases of the junction unmatched.

This chain joins TRBV14 and TRBJ1-2; 8 bases map to TRBD1. The CDR3 has 11 amino acids. J lost 13 bases, V lost 3 bases, and 4 bases had no gene match. Germline V gene data show CDR1 as SGHDN and CDR2 as FVKESK. CDR3 sequence reads: CASSHGQGLTF. The DNA for the CDR3 is TGTGCCAGCAGCCACGGACAGGGCCTCACCTTC.

J is TRBJ2-5 and V is TRBV27; D perhaps matches TRBD1 (6 bases). Germline CDR1 MNHEY, CDR2 SMNVEV (reference sequence). The CDR3 covers 14 residues. The germline V and J ends were trimmed by 6 bases and 3 bases, with 14 bases remaining between them. The DNA of the CDR3 is TGTGCCAGCAGACGTAGTCAGGGGAAAGAGACCCAGTACTTC. Translating it yields CASRRSQGKETQYF.

The genes are TRBV27 and TRBJ1-1, with 8 nucleotides matching TRBD1. Germline-derived CDR1 and CDR2 are MNHEY and SMNVEV (reference sequence). V shed 5 bases, J shed 4 bases, and the junction held 6 bases outside the gene matches. This CDR3 spans 14 amino acids. Here the CDR3 reads CASSAHQGATEAFF. CDR3 sequence (DNA): TGTGCCAGCAGTGCTCACCAGGGGGCCACTGAAGCTTTCTTT.

The table lists this clone with a few counts. CDR3 coding DNA: TGCGCCAGCAGCCCCGTAGGGGGGAACACTGAAGCTTTCTTT. This encodes CASSPVGGNTEAFF. The rearrangement links TRBV4-1 to TRBJ1-1; TRBD1 might be the D (6 bases). This CDR3 region has 14 residues. V was cut by 4 bases and J by 1 base, with 10 bases left in between. In germline, CDR1 is MGHRA, CDR2 YSYEKL.

There are a few counts of this clone. The J gene is TRBJ1-2, the V gene TRBV10-3, with D uncertain. Trimming took off 4 bases at V and 3 bases at J, with 6 bases between the two ends. From germline, CDR1 is ENHRY and CDR2 SYGVKD. The length of the CDR3 is 12 residues. In nucleotides, the CDR3 is TGTGCCATCAGTGCCCTATACTATGGCTACACCTTC. This codes for CAISALYYGYTF.

The sample holds a few counts of this clone. The V and J genes are TRBV11-2 and TRBJ2-5; D might be TRBD2 (6 bases). CDR1 is SGHAT and CDR2 is FQNNGV in the germline V gene. CDR3 length equals 14 residues. Trimming pared 5 bases from V and 2 bases from J, leaving 12 bases between. Written as DNA, the CDR3 is TGTGCCAGCAGCCCCGGGGGAGTTCAAGAGACCCAGTACTTC. Its protein is CASSPGGVQETQYF.

This clone was found a few times. The V gene is TRBV14, the J gene TRBJ1-5; tentative D call: TRBD1 (5 bases). Germline CDR1 and CDR2: SGHDN and FVKESK. Trimming stripped 4 bases from V and 4 bases from J, with 8 bases between. CDR3 length: 13 residues. As DNA, the CDR3 is TGTGCCAGCAGCCGGACAAGTAATCAGCCCCAGCATTTT. Residues: CASSRTSNQPQHF.

This chain uses TRBV19 with TRBJ2-2; possible D gene TRBD1, 5 bases. This CDR3 contains 15 residues. V lost 1 base to trimming and J lost 3 bases, with 9 bases between them. CDR1 and CDR2 (germline): LNHDA, SQIVND (reference sequence). CDR3: CASSIGQLYTGELFF. DNA for the CDR3: TGTGCCAGTAGTATAGGACAGCTATACACCGGGGAGCTGTTTTTT.

A note on this clone: A read error may produce the germline difference seen at one junction end. The CDR3 loop is CSSSLGQANTEAFF. The DNA of the CDR3 is TGTTCCAGCAGCTTAGGGCAGGCCAACACTGAAGCTTTCTTT. The chain carries TRBV7-9 and TRBJ1-1; D gene unclear. Germline CDR1 and CDR2: SEHNR and FQNEAQ (reference sequence). There are 14 residues in the CDR3.

The chain carries TRBV5-1 and TRBJ2-3; weak D call: TRBD2 (6 bases). Germline values: CDR1 SGHRS, CDR2 YFSETQ. This CDR3 has 15 residues. Trimming left V 3 bases short and J 2 bases short, with 13 bases between. The CDR3 coding sequence is TGCGCCAGCAGCTCTCGGGGGTTCCTCACAGATACGCAGTATTTT. As protein: CASSSRGFLTDTQYF.

The gene calls are TRBV6-5 and TRBJ1-1; possible D gene TRBD1, 6 bases. V was pared by 4 bases and J by 6 bases, with 12 bases between. CDR1 is MNHEY and CDR2 is SVGAGI in the germline V gene. This CDR3 spans 13 amino acids. CDR3 loop: CASSSTDRPEAFF. CDR3 bases: TGTGCCAGCAGTTCGACCGACAGGCCTGAAGCTTTCTTT.

The CDR3 nucleotides are TGTGCCTCCCGACAGGGGAGAGAAAAACTGTTTTTT. It codes for CASRQGREKLFF. This chain connects TRBV2 to TRBJ1-4; TRBD1 matches 8 bases. The germline V gene has CDR1 SNHLY and CDR2 FYNNEI. Unmatched junction bases numbered 7, after V lost 11 bases and J lost 8 bases. The CDR3 has 12 amino acids.

Only one count was recorded for this clone. The rearrangement links TRBV6-5 to TRBJ1-2; a possible D gene is TRBD1 (5 bases). The CDR3 consists of 11 residues. V lost 10 bases to trimming and J lost 4 bases, with 10 bases between them. Per the germline V gene, CDR1 is MNHEY and CDR2 is SVGAGI. CDR3 in DNA: TGTGCCACTCAGGGAGGCTATGGCTACACCTTC. It is translated as CATQGGYGYTF.

The chain uses TRBV7-9 and TRBJ1-2; the match to TRBD1 covers 7 bases. The CDR3 is 13 residues long. V lost 5 bases, J lost 5 bases, and 5 bases stayed unmatched. The germline gives CDR1 SEHNR, CDR2 FQNEAQ (reference sequence). CDR3 bases: TGTGCCAGCAGCGCTTGGGACAGTTATGGCTACACCTTC. Protein sequence: CASSAWDSYGYTF. Supplemented by reference TRBV7-9 and TRBJ1-2, the full variable domain reads DTGVSQNPRHKITKRGQNVTFRCDPISEHNRLYWYRQTLGQGPEFLTYFQNEAQLEKSRLLSDRFSAERPKGSFSTLEIQRTEQGDSAMYLCASSAWDSYGYTFGSGTRLTVV.